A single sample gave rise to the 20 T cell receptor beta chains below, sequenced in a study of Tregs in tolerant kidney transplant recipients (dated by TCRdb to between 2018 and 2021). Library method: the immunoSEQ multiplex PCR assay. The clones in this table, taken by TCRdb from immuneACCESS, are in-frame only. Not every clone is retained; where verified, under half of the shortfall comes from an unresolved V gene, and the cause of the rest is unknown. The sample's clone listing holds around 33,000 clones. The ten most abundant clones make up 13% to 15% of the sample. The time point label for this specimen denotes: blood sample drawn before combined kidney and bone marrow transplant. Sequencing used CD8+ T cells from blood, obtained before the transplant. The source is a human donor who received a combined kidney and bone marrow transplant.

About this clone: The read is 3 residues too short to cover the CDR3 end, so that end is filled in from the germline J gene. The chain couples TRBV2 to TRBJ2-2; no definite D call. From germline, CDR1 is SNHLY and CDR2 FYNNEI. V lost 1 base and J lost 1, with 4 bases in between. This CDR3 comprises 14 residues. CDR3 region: CASSEGQNTGELFF. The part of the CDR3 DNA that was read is TGTGCCAGCAGTGAAGGGCAGAACACCGGGGAG.

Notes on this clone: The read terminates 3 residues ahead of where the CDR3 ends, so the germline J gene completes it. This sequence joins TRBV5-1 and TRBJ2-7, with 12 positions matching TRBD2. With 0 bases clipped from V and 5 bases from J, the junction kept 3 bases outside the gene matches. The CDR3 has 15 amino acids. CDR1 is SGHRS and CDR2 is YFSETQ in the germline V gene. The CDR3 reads CASSLGLAGANEQYF. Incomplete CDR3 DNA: TGCGCCAGCAGCTTGGGACTAGCGGGAGCAAACGAG.

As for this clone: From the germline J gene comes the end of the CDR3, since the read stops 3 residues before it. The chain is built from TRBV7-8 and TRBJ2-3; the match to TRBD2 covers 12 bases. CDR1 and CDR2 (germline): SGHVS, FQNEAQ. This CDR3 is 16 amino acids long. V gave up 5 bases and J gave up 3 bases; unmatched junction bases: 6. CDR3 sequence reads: CASSLRLAGATDTQYF. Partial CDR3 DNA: TGTGCCAGCAGCCTAAGACTAGCGGGAGCGACAGATACG.

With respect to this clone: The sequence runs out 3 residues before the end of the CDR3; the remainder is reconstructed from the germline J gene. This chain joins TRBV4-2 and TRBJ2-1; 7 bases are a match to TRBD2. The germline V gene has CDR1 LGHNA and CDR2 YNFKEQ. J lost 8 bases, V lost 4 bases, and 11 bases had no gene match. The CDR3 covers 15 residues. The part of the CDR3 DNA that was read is TGTGCCAGCAGCCCTGACGCGGGAGCAGCGTATGAG. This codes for CASSPDAGAAYE. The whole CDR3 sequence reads CASSPDAGAAYEQFF.

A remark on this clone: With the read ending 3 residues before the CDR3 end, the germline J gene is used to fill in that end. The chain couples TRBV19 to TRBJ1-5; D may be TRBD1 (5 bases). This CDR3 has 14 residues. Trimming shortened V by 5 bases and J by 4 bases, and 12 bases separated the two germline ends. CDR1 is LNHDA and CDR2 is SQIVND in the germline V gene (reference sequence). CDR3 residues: CASSYETVNQPQHF. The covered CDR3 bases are TGTGCCAGTAGTTACGAGACAGTTAATCAGCCC.

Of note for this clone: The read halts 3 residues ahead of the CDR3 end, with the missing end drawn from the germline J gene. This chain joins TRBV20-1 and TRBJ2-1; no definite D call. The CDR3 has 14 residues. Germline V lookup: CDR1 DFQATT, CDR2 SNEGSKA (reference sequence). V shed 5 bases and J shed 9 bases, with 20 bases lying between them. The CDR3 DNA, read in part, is TGCAGTGCTCAGAACCTTCCCGACTCCGGTGAG. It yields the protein CSAQNLPDSGE. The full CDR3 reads CSAQNLPDSGEQFF.

The CDR3: CAWSGGQGDGYTF. CDR3 DNA (partial): TGTGCCTGGAGCGGAGGACAGGGGGATGGC. The V gene is TRBV30, the J gene TRBJ1-2; TRBD1 aligns across 10 bases. The sequence runs out 3 residues before the end of the CDR3; the remainder is reconstructed from the germline J gene. The length of the CDR3 is 13 residues. Germline V gene sequence: CDR1 GTSNPN, CDR2 SVGIG (reference sequence). The trim removed 3 bases at V and 6 bases at J, leaving 4 bases unmatched.

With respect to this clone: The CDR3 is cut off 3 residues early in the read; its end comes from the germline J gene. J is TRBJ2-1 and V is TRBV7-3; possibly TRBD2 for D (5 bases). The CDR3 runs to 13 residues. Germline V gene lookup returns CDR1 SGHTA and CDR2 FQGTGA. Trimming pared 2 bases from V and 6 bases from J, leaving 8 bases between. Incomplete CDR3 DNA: TGTGCCAGCAGCTTATCTAGCCTCAATGAG. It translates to CASSLSSLNE. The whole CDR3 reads CASSLSSLNEQFF.

CDR3 DNA, as far as it was read: TGTGCCAGCAGGTTGGCGTCCCTAGGGGACAATGAG. It yields the protein CASRLASLGDNE. The full CDR3 sequence reads CASRLASLGDNEQFF. The chain combines TRBV12-3 or TRBV12-4 with TRBJ2-1; a weak D match, TRBD1 (5 bases). Read coverage stops 3 residues before the CDR3 terminus; the germline J gene supplies the remainder. V lost 6 bases, J lost 5 bases, and 17 bases lay in between. The CDR3 totals 15 residues.

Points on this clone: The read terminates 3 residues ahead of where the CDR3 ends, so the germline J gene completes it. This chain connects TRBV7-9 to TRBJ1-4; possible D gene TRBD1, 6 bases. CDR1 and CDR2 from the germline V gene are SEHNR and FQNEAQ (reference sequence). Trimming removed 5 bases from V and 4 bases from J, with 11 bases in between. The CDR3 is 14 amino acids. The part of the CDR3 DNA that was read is TGTGCCAGCAGCGTAGGGGGACTTAATGAAAAA. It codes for CASSVGGLNEK. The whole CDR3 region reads CASSVGGLNEKLFF. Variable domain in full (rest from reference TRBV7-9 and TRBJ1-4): DTGVSQNPRHKITKRGQNVTFRCDPISEHNRLYWYRQTLGQGPEFLTYFQNEAQLEKSRLLSDRFSAERPKGSFSTLEIQRTEQGDSAMYLCASSVGGLNEKLFFGSGTQLSVL.

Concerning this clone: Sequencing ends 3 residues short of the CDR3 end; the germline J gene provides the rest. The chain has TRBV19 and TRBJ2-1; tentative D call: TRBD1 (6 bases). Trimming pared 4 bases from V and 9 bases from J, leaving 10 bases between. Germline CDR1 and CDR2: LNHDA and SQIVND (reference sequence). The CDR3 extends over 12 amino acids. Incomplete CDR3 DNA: TGTGCCAGTAGTACAGGGGTCGGTGAG. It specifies CASSTGVGE. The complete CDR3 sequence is CASSTGVGEQFF.

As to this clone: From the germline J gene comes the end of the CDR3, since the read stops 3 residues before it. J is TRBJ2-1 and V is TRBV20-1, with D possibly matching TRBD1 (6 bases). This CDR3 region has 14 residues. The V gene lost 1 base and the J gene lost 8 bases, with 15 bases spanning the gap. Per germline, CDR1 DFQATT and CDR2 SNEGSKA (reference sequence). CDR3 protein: CSARVLRGYYEQFF. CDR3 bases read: TGCAGTGCTAGAGTCCTGAGGGGGTACTATGAG.

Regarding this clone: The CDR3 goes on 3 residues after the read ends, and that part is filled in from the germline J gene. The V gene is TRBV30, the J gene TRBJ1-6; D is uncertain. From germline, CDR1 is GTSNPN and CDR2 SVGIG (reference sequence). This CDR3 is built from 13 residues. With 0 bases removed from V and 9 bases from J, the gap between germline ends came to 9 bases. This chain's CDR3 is CAWSVTSGSPLHF. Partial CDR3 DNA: TGTGCCTGGAGTGTTACCTCGGGTTCACCC.

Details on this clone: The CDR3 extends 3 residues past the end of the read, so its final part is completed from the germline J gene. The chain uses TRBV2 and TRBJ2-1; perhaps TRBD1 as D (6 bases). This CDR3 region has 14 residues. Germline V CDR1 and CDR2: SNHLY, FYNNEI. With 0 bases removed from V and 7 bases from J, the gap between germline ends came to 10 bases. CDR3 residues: CASSEAGAGNEQFF. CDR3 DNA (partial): TGTGCCAGCAGTGAAGCGGGGGCGGGTAATGAG.

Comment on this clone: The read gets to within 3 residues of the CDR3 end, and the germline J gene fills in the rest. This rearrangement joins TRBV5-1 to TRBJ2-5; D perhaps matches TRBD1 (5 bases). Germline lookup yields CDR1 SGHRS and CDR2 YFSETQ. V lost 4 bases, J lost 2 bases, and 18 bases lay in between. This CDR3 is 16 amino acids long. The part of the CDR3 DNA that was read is TGCGCCAGCAGCCCGGAGCGTGGACAACTACAAGAGACC. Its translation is CASSPERGQLQET. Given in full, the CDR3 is CASSPERGQLQETQYF.

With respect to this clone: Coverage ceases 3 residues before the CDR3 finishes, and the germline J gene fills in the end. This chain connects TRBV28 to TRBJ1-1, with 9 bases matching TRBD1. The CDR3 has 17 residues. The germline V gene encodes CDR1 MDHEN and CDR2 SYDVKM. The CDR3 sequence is CASRIQGAPRIGSEAFF. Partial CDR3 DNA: TGTGCCAGCAGGATACAGGGGGCCCCAAGGATCGGGTCAGAA.

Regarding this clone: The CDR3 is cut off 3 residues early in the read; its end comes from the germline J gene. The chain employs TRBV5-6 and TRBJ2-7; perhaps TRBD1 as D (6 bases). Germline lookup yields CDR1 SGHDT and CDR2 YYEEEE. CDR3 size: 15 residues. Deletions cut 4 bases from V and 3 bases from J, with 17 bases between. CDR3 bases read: TGTGCCAGCAGCCTGGGCCCAGGGACAATCTACGAG. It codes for CASSLGPGTIYE. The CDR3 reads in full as CASSLGPGTIYEQYF.

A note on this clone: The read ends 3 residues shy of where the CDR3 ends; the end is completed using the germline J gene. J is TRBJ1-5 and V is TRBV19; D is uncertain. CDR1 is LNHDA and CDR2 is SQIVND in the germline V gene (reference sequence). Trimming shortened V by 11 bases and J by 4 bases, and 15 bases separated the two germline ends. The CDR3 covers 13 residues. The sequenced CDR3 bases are TGTGCCGCCAGTGTAGGGTGGAATCAGCCC. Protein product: CAASVGWNQP. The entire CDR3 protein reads CAASVGWNQPQHF. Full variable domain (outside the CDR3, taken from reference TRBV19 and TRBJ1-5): DGGITQSPKYLFRKEGQNVTLSCEQNLNHDAMYWYRQDPGQGLRLIYYSQIVNDFQKGDIAEGYSVSREKKESFPLTVTSAQKNPTAFYLCAASVGWNQPQHFGDGTRLSIL.

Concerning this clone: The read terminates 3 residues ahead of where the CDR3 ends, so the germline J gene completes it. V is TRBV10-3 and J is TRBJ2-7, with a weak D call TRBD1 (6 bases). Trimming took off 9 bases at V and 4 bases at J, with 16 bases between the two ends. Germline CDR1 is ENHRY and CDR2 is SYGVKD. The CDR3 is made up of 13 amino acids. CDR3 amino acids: CAIGGDTLYEQYF. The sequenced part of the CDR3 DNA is TGTGCCATTGGGGGCGACACGTTGTACGAG.

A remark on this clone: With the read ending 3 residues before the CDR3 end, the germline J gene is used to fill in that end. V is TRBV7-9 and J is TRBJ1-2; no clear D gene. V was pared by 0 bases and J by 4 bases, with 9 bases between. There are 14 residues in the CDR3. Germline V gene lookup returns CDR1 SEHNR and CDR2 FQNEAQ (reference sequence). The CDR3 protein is CASSLAGRSYGYTF. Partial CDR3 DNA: TGTGCCAGCAGCTTAGCAGGCAGGAGCTATGGC. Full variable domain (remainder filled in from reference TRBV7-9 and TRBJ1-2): DTGVSQNPRHKITKRGQNVTFRCDPISEHNRLYWYRQTLGQGPEFLTYFQNEAQLEKSRLLSDRFSAERPKGSFSTLEIQRTEQGDSAMYLCASSLAGRSYGYTFGSGTRLTVV.